This T cell receptor beta chain comes out of a study of T cell responses to AZD1222 COVID-19 vaccine. Study results and caveats: Compared with day 0, the breadth and depth of the Spike-specific TCR repertoire rose significantly after two doses of AZD1222.

Measured with immunoSEQ multiplex PCR; TCRdb has only the in-frame clones, and not every one. The sample has approximately 120,000 clones, 91% seen once. On this clone: What it binds is unknown.

CDR1 is PRHDT, CDR2 FYEKMQ, per germline (reference sequence). The CDR3 is made up of 15 amino acids. The V gene lost 1 base and the J gene lost 1 base, with 9 bases spanning the gap. Here the sequenced sample was peripheral blood, taken on day 0 of AZD1222 vaccination. V and J are TRBV13 and TRBJ2-3; D may be TRBD2 (6 bases). The TCR sequence derives from an adult in good health. The CDR3 region is CASSLETRGTDTQYF. The CDR3 DNA follows: TGTGCCAGCAGCTTAGAGACTAGGGGCACAGATACGCAGTATTTT.